These T cell receptor beta chains were read from a single sample in a study of beta chain features in type 1 diabetes. Sequenced by immunoSEQ multiplex PCR; TCRdb stores in-frame clones only, minus some. The sample lists roughly 400,000 clones, 8.5% to 10% occurring once. The sequencing sample was made of central memory CD4+ T cells from blood. The source is a man between 25 and 39 years old with type 1 diabetes. Both conserved end residues are part of each CDR3. The D gene is left open where the match is weak. Size tells how often a clone was seen (once, few, many) or the class of an expanded clone, and some rows leave it out.

J gene | D gene | clone size | V gene | CDR3 protein | CDR3 DNA
TRBJ1-3 | NA | few | TRBV5-4 | CASSPRLLGGNTIYF | TGTGCCAGCAGCCCTAGACTCCTAGGGGGAAACACCATATATTTT
TRBJ1-2 | NA | NA | TRBV5-4 | CASSQMAKIGGGYTF | TGTGCCAGCAGCCAAATGGCCAAAATTGGGGGTGGCTACACCTTC
TRBJ2-1 | TRBD1 | NA | TRBV5-5 | CASSRTGATYNEQFF | TGTGCCAGCAGCCGGACAGGTGCAACCTACAATGAGCAGTTCTTC
TRBJ2-2 | NA | few | TRBV9 | CASSVTTQVTGELFF | TGTGCCAGCAGCGTGACGACTCAGGTTACCGGGGAGCTGTTTTTT
TRBJ1-1 | NA | few | TRBV18 | CASTYRGTEAFF | TGTGCCAGCACTTATAGGGGCACTGAAGCTTTCTTT
TRBJ2-5 | NA | many | TRBV2 | CASSPTWSETQYF | TGTGCCAGCAGCCCGACATGGAGCGAGACCCAGTACTTC
TRBJ2-7 | NA | few | TRBV30 | CAWSWTVYEQYF | TGTGCCTGGAGTTGGACAGTCTACGAGCAGTACTTC
TRBJ2-7 | TRBD2 | NA | TRBV7-6 | CASSPDTSGASGLYEQYF | TGTGCCAGCAGCCCCGACACGTCCGGGGCTAGCGGACTCTACGAGCAGTACTTC
TRBJ2-1 | TRBD2 | NA | TRBV28 | CASSFDPTSAEQFF | TGTGCCAGCAGTTTTGACCCTACTAGCGCTGAGCAGTTCTTC
TRBJ2-3 | NA | few | TRBV7-9 | CASSLYQDTQYF | TGTGCCAGCAGCCTGTATCAAGATACGCAGTATTTT
TRBJ2-1 | TRBD1 | few | TRBV2 | CASRRQGDNEQFF | TGTGCCAGCAGGCGACAGGGAGATAATGAGCAGTTCTTC
TRBJ1-1 | NA | few | TRBV4-1 | CASSQVNTEAFF | TGCGCCAGCAGCCAAGTGAACACTGAAGCTTTCTTT
TRBJ2-2 | TRBD1 | NA | TRBV7-9 | CASSSGTGGVNTGELFF | TGTGCCAGCAGCTCCGGGACAGGAGGGGTTAACACCGGGGAGCTGTTTTTT
TRBJ2-1 | NA | NA | TRBV11-2 | CASSLSASYNEQFF | TGTGCCAGCAGCTTATCTGCGAGCTACAATGAGCAGTTCTTC
TRBJ1-2 | NA | few | TRBV11-2 | CASSLSSRGDNYGYTF | TGTGCCAGCAGCTTGTCTTCCAGGGGCGATAACTATGGCTACACCTTC
TRBJ1-5 | NA | NA | TRBV4-1 | CASSPKVLSNQPQHF | TGCGCCAGCAGCCCGAAGGTACTTAGCAATCAGCCCCAGCATTTT
TRBJ2-5 | NA | many | TRBV7-2 | CASSLAAGGYAQYF | TGTGCCAGCAGCTTAGCGGCGGGCGGCTATGCCCAGTACTTC
TRBJ2-1 | NA | NA | TRBV5-6 | CASSLGRGGGEQFF | TGTGCCAGCAGCTTGGGCAGGGGAGGCGGTGAGCAGTTCTTC
TRBJ2-7 | NA | NA | TRBV7-2 | CASSLDQGPYEQYF | TGTGCCAGCAGCTTAGACCAGGGTCCCTACGAGCAGTACTTC
TRBJ1-2 | NA | few | TRBV2 | CASARRTEGNYGYTF | TGTGCCAGCGCCCGAAGGACTGAAGGAAACTATGGCTACACCTTC
TRBJ2-5 | NA | NA | TRBV30 | CAWRGEAETQYF | TGTGCCTGGAGAGGGGAGGCGGAGACCCAGTACTTC
TRBJ2-3 | NA | few | TRBV7-8 | CASSLAWTSTDTQYF | TGTGCCAGCAGCTTAGCGTGGACTAGCACAGATACGCAGTATTTT
TRBJ2-1 | NA | few | TRBV18 | CASSLTGQLADKQFF | TGTGCCAGCTCACTAACCGGTCAGTTAGCGGATAAGCAGTTCTTC
TRBJ2-4 | TRBD1 | many | TRBV28 | CASSWSTGGSQYF | TGTGCCAGCAGTTGGTCCACAGGGGGGTCTCAGTACTTC
TRBJ2-1 | TRBD2 | many | TRBV19 | CASTYPGLGNNEQFF | TGTGCCAGTACCTACCCGGGACTAGGAAACAATGAGCAGTTCTTC
TRBJ1-1 | NA | NA | TRBV27 | CASSLGRNTEAFF | TGTGCCAGCAGTTTGGGAAGGAACACTGAAGCTTTCTTT
TRBJ1-4 | NA | NA | TRBV7-2 | CASSLAIATNEKLFF | TGTGCCAGCAGCTTAGCGATAGCAACTAATGAAAAACTGTTTTTT
TRBJ2-7 | TRBD1 | few | TRBV19 | CASSSAGTGSYEQYF | TGTGCCAGTAGTAGCGCCGGGACAGGGTCCTACGAGCAGTACTTC
TRBJ2-2 | NA | NA | TRBV6-6 | CASSSSPYTEELFF | TGTGCCAGCAGTTCCAGCCCATACACGGAGGAGCTGTTTTTT
TRBJ1-1 | NA | few | TRBV18 | CASSPNTGTPEAFF | TGTGCCAGCTCACCTAATACAGGGACTCCTGAAGCTTTCTTT
TRBJ2-5 | TRBD1 | few | TRBV27 | CASSYGQGGGETQYF | TGTGCCAGCAGCTACGGACAGGGGGGTGGCGAGACCCAGTACTTC